Presented here are 3 T cell receptor beta chains from one specimen sequenced in a study of blood T cell repertoires in COVID-19. Sequenced by immunoSEQ multiplex PCR; TCRdb stores in-frame clones only, minus some. This sample has 140,000 to 150,000 clones, with approximately 80% found just once. Specimen: peripheral blood. Source of these receptors: a man aged 60 to 69 with active or convalescent COVID-19.

This clone came up a few times. The junction differs from germline at one of its ends, possibly a read error. The chain joins TRBV7-3 to TRBJ2-1; D is ambiguous. The CDR3 loop spans 13 amino acids. CDR1 SGHTA and CDR2 FQGTGA come from the germline V gene. The CDR3 DNA is TGTGCCAGCAGCTTAATACGAGACATCCACCTGGTCTTC. Amino acid sequence: CASSLIRDIHLVF.

This chain connects TRBV7-8 to TRBJ1-3, with D perhaps matching TRBD1 (5 bases). This CDR3 has 14 residues. Per germline, CDR1 SGHVS and CDR2 FQNEAQ. Trimming removed 2 bases at V and 2 bases at J, with 7 bases between. The chain's CDR3 is CASSLQGTGNTIYF. CDR3 nucleotide sequence: TGTGCCAGCAGCTTACAGGGTACTGGAAACACCATATATTTT.

This clone has only a few counts. V and J are TRBV28 and TRBJ1-5; 11 bases are a match to TRBD1. The germline CDR1 and CDR2 sequences are MDHEN and SYDVKM. The trim removed 6 bases at V and 6 bases at J, leaving 10 bases unmatched. The CDR3 is 16 residues long. The CDR3 nucleotides read TGTGCCAGCAGCACCTCCGGGACAGGGGGGGTTCAGCCCCAGCATTTT. Its protein product is CASSTSGTGGVQPQHF.